This paragraph reports one TCR beta chain. Using immunoSEQ multiplex PCR, the repertoire was profiled, and TCRdb retains in-frame clones only, with some absent. This table holds about 61,000 clones, about 96% found once. The data stem from a study of technical replicates of blood from a handful of donors. V lost 3 bases to trimming and J lost 1 base, with 11 bases between them. This CDR3 comprises 15 residues. Germline assignment: CDR1 SGHRS and CDR2 YFSETQ. The chain recombines TRBV5-1 with TRBJ2-1; TRBD1 is a possible D gene (6 bases). What was sequenced was T cells isolated from PBMCs. This sequence originates from a human donor in good health. Written as DNA, the CDR3 is TGCGCCAGCAGCTCAGGGGTCAGTTCCTACAATGAGCAGTTCTTC. It encodes CASSSGVSSYNEQFF.